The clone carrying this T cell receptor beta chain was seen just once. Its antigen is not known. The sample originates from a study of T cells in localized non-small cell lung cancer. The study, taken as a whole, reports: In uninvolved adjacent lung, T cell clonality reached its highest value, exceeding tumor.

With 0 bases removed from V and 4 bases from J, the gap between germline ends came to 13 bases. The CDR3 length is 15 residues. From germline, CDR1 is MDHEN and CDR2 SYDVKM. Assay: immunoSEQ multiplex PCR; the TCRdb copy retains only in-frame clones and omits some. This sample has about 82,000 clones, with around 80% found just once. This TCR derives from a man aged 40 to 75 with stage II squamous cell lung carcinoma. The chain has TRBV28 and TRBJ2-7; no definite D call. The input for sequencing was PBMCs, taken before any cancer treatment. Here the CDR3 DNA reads TGTGCCAGCAGTTTATGGCAACCAACCGGGTACGAGCAGTACTTC. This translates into CASSLWQPTGYEQYF.